This T cell receptor beta chain was identified in a study of technical replicates of blood from four donors. Trimming shortened V by 3 bases and J by 4 bases, and 11 bases separated the two germline ends. CDR1 and CDR2 (germline): SEHNR, FQNEAQ (reference sequence). This CDR3 is 14 amino acids long. Repertoires were generated with immunoSEQ multiplex PCR, while TCRdb's copy carries only in-frame clones and drops some. The profile covers 50,000 to 65,000 clones, with almost 95% appearing a single time and about 4.4% taken by the ten largest. As to this clone: Other DNA sequences from this sample encode an identical CDR3 as well.

The sample consisted of PBMCs. The chain links TRBV7-9 to TRBJ2-3; D may be TRBD2 (6 bases). The sequence derives from a human donor in good health. Some clones in this sample may be carry-over from other donors' samples. CDR3 bases: TGTGCCAGCAGCTTTGGGGGAGGATCAGATACGCAGTATTTT. This gives the protein CASSFGGGSDTQYF.